These 10 T cell receptor beta chains share one sample of origin, sequenced in a study of T cell responses to AZD1222 COVID-19 vaccine. Produced via immunoSEQ multiplex PCR; TCRdb's table is partial and in-frame only. The sample consists of around 130,000 clones, approximately 92% of them appearing once. Sequences were derived from peripheral blood, sampled 28 days after the second dose of the MenACWY control vaccine. These receptors originate from an adult who received the MenACWY meningococcal vaccine as a control.

The chain couples TRBV19 to TRBJ1-2; D is unresolved. V was cut by 1 base and J by 4 bases, with 7 bases left in between. CDR3 length: 13 amino acids. CDR1 and CDR2 (germline): LNHDA, SQIVND (reference sequence). The CDR3 DNA reads as TGTGCCAGTAGTATAGGGAGGGCCTATGGCTACACCTTC. Translating it yields CASSIGRAYGYTF.

This clone was found once. The chain uses TRBV7-6 and TRBJ2-1; 7 bases match TRBD1. This CDR3 is built from 15 residues. V was clipped by 5 bases and J by 8 bases; unmatched bases: 12. Per germline, CDR1 SGHVS and CDR2 FNYEAQ. The CDR3 DNA reads as TGTGCCAGCAGCCCAGGGACAGCATCATTCGATGAGCAGTTCTTC. It specifies CASSPGTASFDEQFF.

This chain connects TRBV6-5 to TRBJ2-7, with D possibly matching TRBD2 (6 bases). Germline values: CDR1 MNHEY, CDR2 SVGAGI. The CDR3 is made up of 13 amino acids. Trimming removed 5 bases at V and 3 bases at J, with 11 bases between. The CDR3 DNA sequence: TGTGCCAGCAGTACCGGGAGCTTCTACGAGCAGTACTTC. This codes for CASSTGSFYEQYF.

The chain employs TRBV10-2 and TRBJ2-7, with TRBD1 as a possible D gene (7 bases). CDR1 is WSHSY and CDR2 is SAAADI in the germline V gene. V gave up 10 bases and J gave up 6 bases, with 22 bases separating them. The CDR3 totals 14 residues. DNA for the CDR3: TGCGCCATCCGGCCGAGTGGTCAGGGGGGCGAGCAGTACGTC. Translation: CAIRPSGQGGEQYV.

This chain links TRBV28 with TRBJ2-3; possible D gene TRBD2, 5 bases. This CDR3 region has 14 residues. Looked up from germline, CDR1 is MDHEN and CDR2 is SYDVKM. Between the trimmed V and J ends, which lost 4 bases and 1 base, there was a span of 9 bases. The CDR3: CASSSGVGTDTQYF. CDR3 sequence (DNA): TGTGCCAGCAGTTCCGGGGTGGGCACAGATACGCAGTATTTT.

This clone was seen just once. The rearrangement uses TRBV5-6 and TRBJ1-6, with D unresolved. Germline V lookup: CDR1 SGHDT, CDR2 YYEEEE. Trimming left V 0 bases short and J 1 base short, with 8 bases between. The CDR3 loop spans 16 amino acids. The CDR3 DNA is TGTGCCAGCAGCTTGGGAATCGGATCCTATAATTCACCCCTCCACTTT. Its protein is CASSLGIGSYNSPLHF. The full variable domain, in which reference TRBV5-6 and TRBJ1-6 provide the parts outside the CDR3, is DAGVTQSPTHLIKTRGQQVTLRCSPKSGHDTVSWYQQALGQGPQFIFQYYEEEERQRGNFPDRFSGHQFPNYSSELNVNALLLGDSALYLCASSLGIGSYNSPLHFGNGTRLTVT.

This clone appeared once. The chain recombines TRBV12-3 or TRBV12-4 with TRBJ2-7, with TRBD1 as a possible D gene (6 bases). Trimming cost V 6 bases and J 0 bases, with 9 bases left between them. The CDR3 has 13 residues. CDR3 bases: TGTGCCAGCAGGGGGGACAACTCCTACGAGCAGTACTTC. It codes for CASRGDNSYEQYF.

This chain links TRBV2 with TRBJ1-5; 7 nucleotides line up with TRBD1. This CDR3 comprises 18 residues. CDR1 and CDR2 (germline): SNHLY, FYNNEI. The V and J ends lost 6 bases and 2 bases, in that order; junction bases with no gene match: 16. The CDR3 nucleotides read TGTGCCAGCAGCGCGTTAGCAACAGGGGTTTTTGGCAATCAGCCCCAGCATTTT. Residues: CASSALATGVFGNQPQHF.

The genes are TRBV11-2 and TRBJ1-6; 7 nucleotides line up with TRBD1. With 4 bases clipped from V and 7 bases from J, the junction kept 10 bases outside the gene matches. This CDR3 comprises 16 residues. The germline V gene has CDR1 SGHAT and CDR2 FQNNGV. The CDR3 spells CASSSNRQGRNSPLHF. For the CDR3, the DNA is TGTGCCAGCAGCTCAAATAGACAGGGTCGAAATTCACCCCTCCACTTT.

In its sample, this clone was seen a few times. V is TRBV2 and J is TRBJ2-7, with D possibly being TRBD2 (5 bases). CDR3 length: 12 amino acids. V lost 4 bases and J lost 2, with 6 bases in between. Germline assignment: CDR1 SNHLY and CDR2 FYNNEI. CDR3 residues: CASSGEPYEQYF. The CDR3, as DNA: TGTGCCAGCAGTGGGGAGCCCTACGAGCAGTACTTC.